This T cell receptor (beta chain) is from a study of CD8+ T cells in alopecia areata (dated by TCRdb to 2016 to 2018). Regarding the research as a whole: Treated patients were enrolled in an open-label pilot trial of oral tofacitinib at 5 to 10 mg twice daily for moderate-to-severe alopecia areata. Patients received tofacitinib for 6 to 18 months and were then followed off drug for 6 months to check for delayed response and recurrence. Scalp clonality was compared among normal scalp (n=4), patchy alopecia areata scalp (n=8), and alopecia totalis/universalis scalp (n=8). In both human patients and the C3H/HeJ mouse model, the study applied high-throughput TCRbeta sequencing to look at T cell clonal expansion in alopecia areata. In humans, TCRbeta sequencing was performed on scalp tissue and on sorted CD4+ and CD8+ peripheral blood T cells from healthy controls and from patients with patchy or totalis/universalis alopecia areata. Tofacitinib-treated patients had biopsies at baseline and at 4 and 24 weeks of treatment, with a later scalp biopsy in several patients. RNA came from the PAXgene miRNA kit for fixed scalp, the miRNeasy kit for PBMCs, and the RNeasy kit for mouse skin. TCRbeta CDR3 regions were amplified by immunoSEQ multiplex PCR using 35 Vbeta forward and 13 Jbeta reverse primers.

Per the publication, the time point label means: baseline before oral tofacitinib. Peripheral blood and lesional scalp punch biopsies were obtained from patients with alopecia areata. PBMCs were isolated by density centrifugation and stained for CD3, CD4 and CD8, and CD4+ and CD8+ T cells were sorted on a FACSAria. The method behind the library was the immunoSEQ multiplex PCR assay. To provide template for TCR sequencing, every sample had RNA extracted and reverse transcribed into cDNA. First-strand cDNA was synthesized using SuperScript III with a 2:1 mix of oligo-dT and random hexamers. Amplification bias was assessed with a synthetic immune receptor repertoire, and residual bias was removed computationally. As for the original processing: After raw reads were preprocessed to remove errors, the CDR3 was defined following IMGT conventions as running from the conserved cysteine to phenylalanine. Clonality was calculated as 1 minus Shannon entropy normalized by log2 of the number of productive unique TCRs. CD4 or CD8 identity of scalp clones was inferred by cross-referencing scalp TCRbeta sequences with sorted blood CD4 and CD8 repertoires. TCRdb took over this immuneACCESS table, retaining in-frame rearrangements with V and J assigned. Such tables are incomplete; in checked studies, under half of the missing clones stem from an unresolved V gene, and the remainder is unexplained. V and J calls and clone size follow that table, whereas D and trimming were derived from the DNA. The sample table records 100,000 to 150,000 clones; around 49% of these occur just once. The top ten hold 18% of the sample.

As to this clone: Its antigen target is currently unknown. Base qualities were left out, and no much larger clone turns up one base away.

From the cysteine up to the phenylalanine, the CDR3 has a length of 15 residues. Only the CDR3 portion is preserved as DNA: 45 bases, with reading frame beginning at the first base. The germline V gene gives CDR1 as SGHDT and CDR2 as YYEEEE. The germline V and J ends show losses of 4 bases and 1 base respectively, and no gene match explains 7 bases of the junction. On the study overall, not on this receptor specifically: Unlike mouse skin, where gammadelta T cells dominate, normal human skin contains resident alphabeta T cells that get sequenced too, which complicates analysis of the scalp TCR repertoire. TCR sequences shared between patients were less clear than in mice, possibly partly because of HLA diversity in the patient population. Compared with normal scalp, lesional scalp had higher clonality and more expanded CD8+ clones, particularly in alopecia totalis/universalis, a pattern that suggests antigenic drive.

This specimen consisted of CD8+ T cells sorted from blood, obtained at week 0. This chain joins TRBV5-6 to TRBJ1-1, with 7 central nucleotides matching TRBD1. The TCR comes from a human donor with alopecia areata. CDR3 loop: CASSDGTEENTEAFF. The DNA sequence is given as TGTGCCAGCAGCGACGGGACAGAGGAGAACACTGAAGCTTTCTTT.